The sequence of this TCR beta chain was determined in a study of blood T cell repertoires in COVID-19. Overall study: The United States, Italy and Spain provided the acute and convalescent COVID-19 samples. PBMCs, B-cell-depleted T cells, or T cells were the source of the cDNA or gDNA that made up the material.

Allocation to cohorts depended on clinical history reported by the participants. In this sample, this clone turned up a few times. The authors' processing: Reference gene primers were amplified, and this amplification served to estimate nucleated cell counts. Sequencing was performed with immunoSEQ multiplex PCR; in TCRdb, only in-frame clones are kept and a portion is missing. That table furnishes V, J and clone size, whereas the DNA furnished D and trimming. The table lists hundreds of thousands of clones, over 75% of them singletons. The sequenced sample consisted of PBMCs or T cells enriched from blood (not recorded which). The receptor was isolated from a man aged 40-50 years who had recovered from COVID-19.

The CDR3 nucleotides are TGTGCCAGCAGCGTAGTGGAGTCCTCGCGGGGGACCAGGGGGCAGTTCTTC. Its protein product is CASSVVESSRGTRGQFF. The chain has TRBV9 and TRBJ2-1; D is possibly TRBD2 (7 bases). The CDR3 covers 17 residues. V lost 0 bases and J 12 bases, leaving 25 bases between the germline ends. The V gene's germline CDR1 is SGDLS and CDR2 YYNGEE.